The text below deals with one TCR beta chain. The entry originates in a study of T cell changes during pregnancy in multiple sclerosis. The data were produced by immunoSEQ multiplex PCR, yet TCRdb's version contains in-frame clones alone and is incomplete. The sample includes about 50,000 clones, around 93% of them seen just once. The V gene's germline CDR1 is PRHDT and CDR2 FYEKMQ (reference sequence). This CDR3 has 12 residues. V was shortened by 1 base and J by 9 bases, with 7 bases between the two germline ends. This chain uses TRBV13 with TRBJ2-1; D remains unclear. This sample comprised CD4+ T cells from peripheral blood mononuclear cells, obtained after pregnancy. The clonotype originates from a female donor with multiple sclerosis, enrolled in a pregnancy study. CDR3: CASSLVLGEQFF. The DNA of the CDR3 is TGTGCCAGCAGCTTAGTACTTGGTGAGCAGTTCTTC.